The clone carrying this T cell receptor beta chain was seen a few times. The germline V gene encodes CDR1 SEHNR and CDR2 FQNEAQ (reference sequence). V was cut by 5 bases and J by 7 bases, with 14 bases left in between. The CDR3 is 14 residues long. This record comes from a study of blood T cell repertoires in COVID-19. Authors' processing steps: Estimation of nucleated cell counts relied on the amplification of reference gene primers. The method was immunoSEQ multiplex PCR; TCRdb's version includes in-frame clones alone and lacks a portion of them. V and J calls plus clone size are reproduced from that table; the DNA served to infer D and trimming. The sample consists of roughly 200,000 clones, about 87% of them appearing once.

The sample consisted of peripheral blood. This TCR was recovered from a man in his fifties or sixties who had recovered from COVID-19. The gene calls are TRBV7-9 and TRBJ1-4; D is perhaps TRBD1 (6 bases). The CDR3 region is CASSPGVQSEKLFF. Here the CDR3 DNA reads TGTGCCAGCAGCCCAGGGGTACAAAGTGAAAAACTGTTTTTT.